This TCR beta chain is from a study of CXCR3-negative and CXCR3-positive naive CD8 T cells. In germline, CDR1 is MNHEY, CDR2 SVGAGI. The CDR3 runs 14 residues. The authors made the TRB cDNA libraries by 5' RACE using UMI labels. TCRdb re-called the 5' RACE reads; every CDR3 protein appears as one record, without DNA. This table holds 40,000 to 50,000 distinct CDR3 sequences. Source material: naive CXCR3- CD8+ T cells from blood. The subset denotes: CD45RO-CCR7+CD27+CD95- naive CD8+ T cells lacking CXCR3 (TNR3-). The sequence was obtained from a human donor in good health. Some clones in this sample may be carry-over from other donors' samples. This chain links TRBV6-5 with TRBJ1-5. The CDR3 region is CASSLGSGNQPQHF.